Here is one T cell receptor (beta chain) with its context. Antigen unknown. This sample was taken from a study of cytomegalovirus exposure and HLA in healthy donors. 13 Jbeta primers and 60 Vbeta primers were used for the PCR. Method: immunoSEQ multiplex PCR; TCRdb's copy keeps in-frame clones and lacks some. The sample lists under 140,000 clones, approximately 86% occurring once. Per germline, CDR1 SGHDT and CDR2 YYEEEE. There are 14 residues in the CDR3. V lost 2 bases and J lost 3; bases outside the gene matches: 4. Overall study findings and caveats: Accurate prediction of HLA-A and HLA-B alleles (for most subjects) was reportedly achieved from TCR beta sequences.

The chain recombines TRBV5-6 with TRBJ2-7; 8 bases align to TRBD2. This clonotype was obtained from a man in his forties or fifties in good health and CMV-seronegative. The specimen sequenced was PBMCs. Here the CDR3 reads CASSFGGGHYEQYF. For the CDR3, the DNA is TGTGCCAGCAGCTTTGGCGGGGGGCACTACGAGCAGTACTTC.